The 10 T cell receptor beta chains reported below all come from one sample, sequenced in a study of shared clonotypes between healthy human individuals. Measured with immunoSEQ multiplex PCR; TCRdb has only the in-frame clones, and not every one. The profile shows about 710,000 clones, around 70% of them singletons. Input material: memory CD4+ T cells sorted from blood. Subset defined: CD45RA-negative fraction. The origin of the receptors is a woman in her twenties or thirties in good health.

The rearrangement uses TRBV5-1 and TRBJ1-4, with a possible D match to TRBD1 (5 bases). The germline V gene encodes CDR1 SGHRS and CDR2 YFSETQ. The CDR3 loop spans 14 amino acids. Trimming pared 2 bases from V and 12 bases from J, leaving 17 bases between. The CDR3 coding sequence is TGCGCCAGCAGCTTCAAGGGACCGCCCGGGCAACTGTTTTTT. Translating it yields CASSFKGPPGQLFF.

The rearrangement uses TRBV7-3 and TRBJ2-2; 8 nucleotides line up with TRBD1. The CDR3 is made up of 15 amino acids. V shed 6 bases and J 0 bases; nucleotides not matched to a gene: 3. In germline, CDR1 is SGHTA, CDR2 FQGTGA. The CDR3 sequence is CASSPQGANTGELFF. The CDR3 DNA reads TGTGCCAGCAGTCCACAGGGGGCGAACACCGGGGAGCTGTTTTTT.

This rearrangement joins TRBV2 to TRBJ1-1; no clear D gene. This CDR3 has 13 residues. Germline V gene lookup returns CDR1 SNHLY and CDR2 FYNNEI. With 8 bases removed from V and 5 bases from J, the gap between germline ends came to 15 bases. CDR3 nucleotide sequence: TGTGCCAGCGAGAGACTGTTGGGGACTGAAGCTTTCTTT. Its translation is CASERLLGTEAFF.

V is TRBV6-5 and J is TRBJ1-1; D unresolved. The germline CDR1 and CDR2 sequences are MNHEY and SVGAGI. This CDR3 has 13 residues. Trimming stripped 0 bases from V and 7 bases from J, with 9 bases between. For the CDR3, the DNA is TGTGCCAGCAGTTACTCCTTTGCGAGTGAAGCTTTCTTT. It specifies CASSYSFASEAFF.

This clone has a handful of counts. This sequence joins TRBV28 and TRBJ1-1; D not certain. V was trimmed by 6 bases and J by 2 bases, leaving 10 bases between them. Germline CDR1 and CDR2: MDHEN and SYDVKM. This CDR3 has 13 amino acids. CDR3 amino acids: CASRSRGNTEAFF. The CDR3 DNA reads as TGTGCCAGCAGATCACGGGGAAACACTGAAGCTTTCTTT.

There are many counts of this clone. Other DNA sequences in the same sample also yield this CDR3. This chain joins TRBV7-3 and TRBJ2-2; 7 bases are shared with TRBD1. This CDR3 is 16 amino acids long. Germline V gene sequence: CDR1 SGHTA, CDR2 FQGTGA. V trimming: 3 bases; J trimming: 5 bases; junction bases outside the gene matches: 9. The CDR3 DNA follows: TGTGCCAGCAGCTTCCCGACAGGGCTAGGGACCGGGGAGCTGTTTTTT. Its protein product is CASSFPTGLGTGELFF.

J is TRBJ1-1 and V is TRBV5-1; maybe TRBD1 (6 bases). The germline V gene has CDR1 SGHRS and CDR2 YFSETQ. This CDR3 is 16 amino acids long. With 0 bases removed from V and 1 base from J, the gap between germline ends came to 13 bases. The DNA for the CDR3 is TGCGCCAGCAGCTTGGTCAGGGGTCGGGCGAACACTGAAGCTTTCTTT. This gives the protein CASSLVRGRANTEAFF. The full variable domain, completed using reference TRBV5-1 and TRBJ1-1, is KAGVTQTPRYLIKTRGQQVTLSCSPISGHRSVSWYQQTPGQGLQFLFEYFSETQRNKGNFPGRFSGRQFSNSRSEMNVSTLELGDSALYLCASSLVRGRANTEAFFGQGTRLTVV.

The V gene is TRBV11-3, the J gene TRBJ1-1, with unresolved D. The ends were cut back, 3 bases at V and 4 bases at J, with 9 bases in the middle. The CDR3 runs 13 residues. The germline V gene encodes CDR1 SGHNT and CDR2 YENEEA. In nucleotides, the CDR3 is TGTGCCAGCAGCTTGGGAGGGCGCACTGAAGCTTTCTTT. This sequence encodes CASSLGGRTEAFF.

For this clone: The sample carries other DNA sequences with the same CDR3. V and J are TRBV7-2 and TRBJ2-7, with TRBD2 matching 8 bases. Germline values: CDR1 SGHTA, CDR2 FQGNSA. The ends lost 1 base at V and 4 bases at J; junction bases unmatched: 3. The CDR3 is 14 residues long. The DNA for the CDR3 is TGTGCCAGCAGCTTAGAGCGGGGGCCGTACGAGCAGTACTTC. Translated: CASSLERGPYEQYF.

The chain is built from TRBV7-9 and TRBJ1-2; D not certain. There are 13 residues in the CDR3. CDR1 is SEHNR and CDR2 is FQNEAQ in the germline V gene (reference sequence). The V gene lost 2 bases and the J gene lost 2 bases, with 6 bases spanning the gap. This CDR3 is CASSLHQNYGYTF. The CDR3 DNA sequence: TGTGCCAGCAGCTTACACCAGAACTATGGCTACACCTTC.